These 18 T cell receptor beta chains share one sample of origin, sequenced in a study of T cells in Graves' hyperthyroidism and ophthalmopathy. RNA transcripts gave rise to amplified TCR beta CDR3 regions. First-round RT-PCR targeting the TCR CDR3 was performed with the HTBI primer set. MiXCR was run by TCRdb on the multiplex PCR reads, yielding one entry per CDR3 protein. The sample includes over 450,000 distinct CDR3 sequences, 13% to 15% of them seen just once. Sequencing was performed on blood. Receptors originate from a woman younger than 30 with Graves' hyperthyroidism.

This clonotype appeared many times. The rearrangement joins TRBV20-1 to TRBJ1-2, with a possible D match to TRBD1 (6 bases). Trimming cost V 0 bases and J 4 bases, with 24 bases left between them. Germline-derived CDR1 and CDR2 are DFQATT and SNEGSKA (reference sequence). The CDR3 length is 18 residues. The CDR3 spells CSARDRGSLNREGYGYTF. For the CDR3, the DNA is TGCAGTGCTAGAGACCGCGGATCCCTAAACAGGGAAGGCTATGGCTACACCTTC.

This clonotype was seen a handful of times. V and J are TRBV7-7 and TRBJ2-5, with no clear D. This CDR3 has 17 residues. V was cut by 1 base and J by 2 bases, with 17 bases left in between. CDR1 is SSHAT, CDR2 FNYEAQ, per germline (reference sequence). CDR3 region: CASSLGEWTDLQETQYF. As DNA, the CDR3 is TGTGCCAGCAGCTTAGGGGAATGGACGGACCTTCAAGAGACCCAGTACTTC.

This clonotype came up many times. CDR3 sequence (DNA): TGTGCCAGCAGCTGGGGAGCCGAGCAAGAGACCCAGTACTTC. This translates into CASSWGAEQETQYF. J is TRBJ2-5 and V is TRBV7-9; tentative D call: TRBD2 (5 bases). CDR1 and CDR2 from the germline V gene are SEHNR and FQNEAQ (reference sequence). The CDR3 consists of 14 residues. V dropped 4 bases and J dropped 2 bases, with 11 bases sitting between them.

This clonotype was seen repeatedly, ten times or more. Compared with germline, one end of the junction differs, possibly owing to a read error. This chain connects TRBV7-7 to TRBJ2-3; D might be TRBD1 (6 bases). Germline V gene lookup returns CDR1 SSHAT and CDR2 FNYEAQ (reference sequence). This CDR3 comprises 14 residues. The CDR3 sequence is CASSLTGIQDTQYF. In nucleotides, the CDR3 is TGTGCTAGCAGCTTGACAGGTATTCAAGATACGCAGTATTTT.

This clonotype was observed many times. CDR3 region: CASSDSGSPYNEQFF. The CDR3 coding sequence is TGTGCCAGCAGCGATAGCGGGAGCCCCTACAATGAGCAGTTCTTC. The rearrangement uses TRBV7-9 and TRBJ2-1, with TRBD2 matching 9 bases. V lost 5 bases and J lost 2; bases outside the gene matches: 4. The CDR3 spans 15 residues. Germline assignment: CDR1 SEHNR and CDR2 FQNEAQ (reference sequence).

This clonotype was counted many times. The V gene is TRBV12-3 or TRBV12-4, the J gene TRBJ2-7; TRBD1 agrees at 9 bases. V was pared by 6 bases and J by 5 bases, with 11 bases of the junction left unmatched. The CDR3 spans 15 residues. CDR3 DNA: TGTGCCAGCAGCCTCCCGGGACAGGGACCTCACGAGCAGTACTTC. Protein: CASSLPGQGPHEQYF.

This clonotype was counted ten times or more. The chain joins TRBV6-5 to TRBJ2-1; TRBD2 matches at 9 bases. Germline CDR1 MNHEY, CDR2 SVGAGI. V shed 0 bases and J 6 bases; nucleotides not matched to a gene: 3. The CDR3 length is 15 residues. CDR3 coding DNA: TGTGCCAGCAGTTACTCTAGCGGGAGTCTCAATGAGCAGTTCTTC. It yields the protein CASSYSSGSLNEQFF.

This clonotype has at least ten counts. The chain carries TRBV2 and TRBJ2-5; D is ambiguous. The CDR3 totals 11 residues. The V and J ends lost 4 bases and 5 bases respectively, with 5 bases between them. Germline V gene data show CDR1 as SNHLY and CDR2 as FYNNEI. The CDR3 DNA reads TGTGCCAGCAGTGGCGCCGAGACCCAGTACTTC. Translating it yields CASSGAETQYF.

The chain carries TRBV5-6 and TRBJ2-2; weak D call: TRBD2 (6 bases). The germline V gene encodes CDR1 SGHDT and CDR2 YYEEEE. The CDR3 totals 17 residues. Trimming removed 0 bases at V and 3 bases at J, with 15 bases between. The CDR3 nucleotides are TGTGCCAGCAGCTTGGGTCCGGCGGGACTTGACACCGGGGAGCTGTTTTTT. Residues: CASSLGPAGLDTGELFF.

This chain uses TRBV11-2 with TRBJ2-2, with D perhaps matching TRBD1 (6 bases). The CDR3 totals 14 residues. Between the trimmed V and J ends, which lost 5 bases and 6 bases, there was a span of 13 bases. Germline CDR1 SGHAT, CDR2 FQNNGV. CDR3 residues: CASSHNREPGELFF. The CDR3 DNA reads TGTGCCAGCAGCCACAACAGGGAGCCCGGGGAGCTGTTTTTT. Based on the CDR3 plus reference TRBV11-2 and TRBJ2-2, the full variable domain is EAGVAQSPRYKIIEKRQSVAFWCNPISGHATLYWYQQILGQGPKLLIQFQNNGVVDDSQLPKDRFSAERLKGVDSTLKIQPAKLEDSAVYLCASSHNREPGELFFGEGSRLTVL.

V and J are TRBV19 and TRBJ2-1, with D perhaps given as TRBD1 or TRBD2 (6 bases each). The germline V gene encodes CDR1 LNHDA and CDR2 SQIVND (reference sequence). With 0 bases removed from V and 0 bases from J, the gap between germline ends came to 9 bases. CDR3 size: 16 residues. The CDR3 DNA follows: TGTGCCAGTAGTATAGATCGGGGGCCCTCCTACAATGAGCAGTTCTTC. Encoded protein: CASSIDRGPSYNEQFF.

This clonotype was picked up many times. The V gene is TRBV2, the J gene TRBJ2-5, with D unresolved. This CDR3 spans 13 amino acids. V lost 5 bases, J lost 1 base, and 8 bases lay in between. The V gene's germline CDR1 is SNHLY and CDR2 FYNNEI. The CDR3 protein is CASSTRTQETQYF. The CDR3 nucleotides read TGTGCCAGCAGTACTCGTACCCAAGAGACCCAGTACTTC.

V and J are TRBV29-1 and TRBJ2-5; either TRBD1 or TRBD2 may fit D (7 bases each). Germline assignment: CDR1 SQVTM and CDR2 ANQGSEA. The CDR3 extends over 13 amino acids. V was shortened by 7 bases and J by 4 bases, with 16 bases between the two germline ends. Here the CDR3 reads CSAEGRGGETQYF. In DNA, the CDR3 is TGCAGCGCCGAGGGCAGGGGGGGAGAGACCCAGTACTTC.

At least ten counts were recorded for this clonotype. The genes are TRBV10-3 and TRBJ1-2; unclear D gene. Trimming cost V 8 bases and J 1 base, with 11 bases left between them. The CDR3 extends over 13 amino acids. Germline-derived CDR1 and CDR2 are ENHRY and SYGVKD. The CDR3 region is CAIGPGVNYGYTF. The CDR3 DNA reads TGTGCCATCGGTCCGGGAGTTAACTATGGCTACACCTTC.

This clonotype was detected ten times or more. The chain is built from TRBV19 and TRBJ1-1, with TRBD1 identical over 8 bases. V shed 5 bases, J shed 5 bases, and the junction held 7 bases outside the gene matches. The CDR3 is 14 amino acids. Looked up from germline, CDR1 is LNHDA and CDR2 is SQIVND (reference sequence). The CDR3 nucleotides are TGTGCCAGTAGTCTCAGGGGGCCGGCGACTGAAGCTTTCTTT. Translating it yields CASSLRGPATEAFF.

Turning to this clonotype: The junction departs from the called germline gene at one end, perhaps through a read error. This chain joins TRBV18 and TRBJ2-5; D might be TRBD2 (6 bases). The V gene's germline CDR1 is KGHSH and CDR2 LQKENI. The CDR3 has 17 residues. This CDR3 is CASSPAGGTTWEETRYF. CDR3 sequence (DNA): TGTGCCAGCTCACCGGCAGGAGGGACCACTTGGGAAGAGACCCGGTACTTC.

This clonotype has more than one count but fewer than ten. The germline gene is not matched at one end of the junction; a read error may be the cause. The genes are TRBV29-1 and TRBJ2-3; D is perhaps TRBD1 or TRBD2 (5 bases each). The CDR3 has 11 amino acids. Germline V gives CDR1 SQVTM, CDR2 ANQGSEA. CDR3 DNA: TGCAGCCTTGAGGGGTTTGATACGCAGTATTTT. Translation gives CSLEGFDTQYF.

In its sample, this clonotype was seen many times. The rearrangement joins TRBV10-3 to TRBJ2-3, with TRBD2 matching over 13 bases. J gave up 8 bases and V 8 bases, and 4 bases lay outside the gene matches. There are 13 residues in the CDR3. The germline V gene encodes CDR1 ENHRY and CDR2 SYGVKD. The CDR3, as DNA: TGTGCCATCGGGACTAGCGGGATCCTTACGCAGTATTTT. Its translation: CAIGTSGILTQYF.